A single sample gave rise to the 27 T cell receptor beta chains below, sequenced in a study of technical replicates of blood from a few donors. Sequencing used immunoSEQ multiplex PCR; TCRdb keeps in-frame clones, though not all of them. The sample has 14,000 or so clones, 85% seen once. Input material: PBMCs. The receptors stem from a human donor in good health.

J is TRBJ2-3 and V is TRBV5-1; 8 bases match TRBD2. After removal of 4 bases from V and 2 bases from J, the junction contained 9 bases not matched to a gene. This CDR3 has 16 residues. Per the germline V gene, CDR1 is SGHRS and CDR2 is YFSETQ. CDR3 DNA sequence: TGCGCCAGCAGCCCCCTGACGGGAGGGATCACAGATACGCAGTATTTT. Translating it yields CASSPLTGGITDTQYF.

The chain uses TRBV30 and TRBJ1-5, with 7 bases aligning to TRBD1. The length of the CDR3 is 13 residues. Germline V gives CDR1 GTSNPN, CDR2 SVGIG (reference sequence). The junction had 4 bases not matched to a gene; V was cut back by 2 bases and J by 6 bases. The DNA of the CDR3 is TGTGCCTGGAGTAGACAGGGAACTCAGCCCCAGCATTTT. Protein sequence: CAWSRQGTQPQHF.

The rearrangement uses TRBV12-5 and TRBJ2-1; D possibly corresponds to TRBD1 (5 bases). This CDR3 is built from 14 residues. Trimming took off 3 bases at V and 5 bases at J, with 11 bases between the two ends. Germline assignment: CDR1 LGHNT and CDR2 FRNRAP. The CDR3 nucleotides read TGTGCTAGTGGTTTTGGGCAGGGCAACAATGAGCAGTTCTTC. The encoded protein is CASGFGQGNNEQFF.

The genes are TRBV9 and TRBJ2-1; 7 nucleotides align to TRBD2. The V and J ends lost 1 base and 4 bases, in that order; junction bases with no gene match: 8. Germline V gene lookup returns CDR1 SGDLS and CDR2 YYNGEE. There are 16 residues in the CDR3. CDR3 sequence reads: CASSVLGASGYNEQFF. The CDR3 DNA is TGTGCCAGCAGCGTACTCGGCGCTAGCGGATACAATGAGCAGTTCTTC. The whole variable domain, remainder taken from reference TRBV9 and TRBJ2-1, is DSGVTQTPKHLITATGQRVTLRCSPRSGDLSVYWYQQSLDQGLQFLIQYYNGEERAKGNILERFSAQQFPDLHSELNLSSLELGDSALYFCASSVLGASGYNEQFFGPGTRLTVL.

The CDR3, as DNA: TGTGCCAGCAGCCAAGAACCGGGACTAGCAGGCGAGCAGTTCTTC. Residues: CASSQEPGLAGEQFF. This sequence joins TRBV4-2 and TRBJ2-1; 9 positions agree with TRBD2. The ends lost 0 bases at V and 10 bases at J; junction bases unmatched: 7. The CDR3 length is 15 residues. Per germline, CDR1 LGHNA and CDR2 YNFKEQ.

The chain is built from TRBV10-3 and TRBJ1-1; the D is unclear. Deletions cut 6 bases from V and 0 bases from J, with 14 bases between. The CDR3 is 15 amino acids. The V gene's germline CDR1 is ENHRY and CDR2 SYGVKD. For the CDR3, the DNA is TGTGCCATCAGCCCTCAGGAGGGCATGAACACTGAAGCTTTCTTT. Protein sequence: CAISPQEGMNTEAFF.

This chain connects TRBV5-1 to TRBJ2-7; 7 nucleotides match TRBD1. Germline V lookup: CDR1 SGHRS, CDR2 YFSETQ. J lost 5 bases, V lost 0 bases, and 11 bases had no gene match. CDR3 length equals 16 residues. Here the CDR3 reads CASSLVGGQPADEQYF. The CDR3 DNA reads TGCGCCAGCAGCTTGGTTGGGGGACAGCCTGCGGACGAGCAGTACTTC.

This clone was counted a single time. This sequence joins TRBV5-1 and TRBJ2-7; 11 bases align to TRBD2. Germline CDR1 is SGHRS and CDR2 is YFSETQ. J lost 0 bases, V lost 0 bases, and 5 bases had no gene match. The CDR3 loop spans 17 amino acids. The DNA of the CDR3 is TGCGCCAGCAGCTTGGGGCTAGCGGGAGGCACCTCCTACGAGCAGTACTTC. As protein: CASSLGLAGGTSYEQYF. Complete variable domain (other parts from reference TRBV5-1 and TRBJ2-7): KAGVTQTPRYLIKTRGQQVTLSCSPISGHRSVSWYQQTPGQGLQFLFEYFSETQRNKGNFPGRFSGRQFSNSRSEMNVSTLELGDSALYLCASSLGLAGGTSYEQYFGPGTRLTVT.

The chain links TRBV7-9 to TRBJ2-2; TRBD1 matches 7 bases. This CDR3 has 16 amino acids. CDR1 is SEHNR, CDR2 FQNEAQ, per germline (reference sequence). V was clipped by 5 bases and J by 4 bases; unmatched bases: 10. The CDR3 DNA follows: TGTGCCAGCAGCGACTCCGGGACAGACCCCACCGGGGAGCTGTTTTTT. This gives the protein CASSDSGTDPTGELFF.

The V call is TRBV27, the J call TRBJ2-3; 11 bases line up with TRBD2. The CDR3 has 16 amino acids. V dropped 2 bases and J dropped 1; count of bases not matched to a gene: 2. From germline, CDR1 is MNHEY and CDR2 SMNVEV (reference sequence). CDR3 sequence (DNA): TGTGCCAGCAGTTTAGCGGGACTAGCGGGCACAGATACGCAGTATTTT. This gives the protein CASSLAGLAGTDTQYF.

This clone was counted a few times. The chain employs TRBV5-1 and TRBJ1-1, with 9 nucleotides matching TRBD1. The germline V gene has CDR1 SGHRS and CDR2 YFSETQ. Losses at the gene ends were 0 bases for V and 7 bases for J; bases not matched to a gene: 10. This CDR3 is built from 16 residues. The CDR3 protein is CASSLGPLGTGIEAFF. CDR3 DNA: TGCGCCAGCAGCTTGGGTCCCCTCGGGACAGGGATTGAAGCTTTCTTT.

The chain carries TRBV2 and TRBJ2-2, with 11 bases aligning to TRBD1. The ends lost 4 bases at V and 7 bases at J; junction bases unmatched: 11. The germline gives CDR1 SNHLY, CDR2 FYNNEI. This CDR3 is 17 amino acids long. The CDR3 DNA reads as TGTGCCAGCAGTGGGGGGACAGGGGGAGCTGGGATCGGGGAGCTGTTTTTT. Encoded protein: CASSGGTGGAGIGELFF. The entire variable domain, with the rest obtained from reference TRBV2 and TRBJ2-2, is as follows: EPEVTQTPSHQVTQMGQEVILRCVPISNHLYFYWYRQILGQKVEFLVSFYNNEISEKSEIFDDQFSVERPDGSNFTLKIRSTKLEDSAMYFCASSGGTGGAGIGELFFGEGSRLTVL.

The chain is built from TRBV7-9 and TRBJ2-2, with TRBD2 as a possible D gene (5 bases). Trimming shortened V by 3 bases and J by 4 bases, and 12 bases separated the two germline ends. Germline lookup yields CDR1 SEHNR and CDR2 FQNEAQ (reference sequence). This CDR3 has 15 amino acids. The CDR3 bases are TGTGCCAGCAGCTTCGCCCCCGAGGGCACCGGGGAGCTGTTTTTT. This sequence encodes CASSFAPEGTGELFF.

This clone has a single count. The J gene is TRBJ2-5, the V gene TRBV28, with D perhaps matching TRBD2 (6 bases). V lost 2 bases to trimming and J lost 2 bases, with 9 bases between them. Looked up from germline, CDR1 is MDHEN and CDR2 is SYDVKM. CDR3 size: 14 residues. The CDR3 sequence: CASSLNSGQETQYF. The CDR3 DNA reads TGTGCCAGCAGTTTAAACAGCGGGCAAGAGACCCAGTACTTC.

The V call is TRBV25-1, the J call TRBJ1-6; TRBD1 might be the D (6 bases). The V end was cut by 11 bases, the J end by 7 bases, with 6 bases between. Germline V gene data show CDR1 as MGHDK and CDR2 as SYGVNS. This CDR3 spans 10 amino acids. CDR3 sequence: CAGTNSPLHF. The DNA of the CDR3 is TGTGCCGGGACAAATTCACCCCTCCACTTT.

The chain couples TRBV28 to TRBJ2-3; the match to TRBD1 covers 9 bases. There are 15 residues in the CDR3. V shed 5 bases, J shed 4 bases, and the junction held 7 bases outside the gene matches. CDR1 is MDHEN and CDR2 is SYDVKM in the germline V gene. CDR3 in amino acids: CASSNGQGSADTQYF. The DNA of the CDR3 is TGTGCCAGCAGTAATGGACAGGGGTCTGCAGATACGCAGTATTTT.

The V call is TRBV5-8, the J call TRBJ1-1, with TRBD1 matching over 8 bases. V shed 5 bases, J shed 5 bases, and the junction held 5 bases outside the gene matches. The CDR3 runs 13 residues. In germline, CDR1 is SGHTS, CDR2 YDEGEE. The CDR3 coding sequence is TGTGCCAGCAGAGGCAGGGGGCGGACTGAAGCTTTCTTT. Encoded protein: CASRGRGRTEAFF.

J is TRBJ2-1 and V is TRBV6-5; 12 nucleotides match TRBD2. Germline V CDR1 and CDR2: MNHEY, SVGAGI. Trimming cost V 7 bases and J 5 bases; bases outside gene matches: 6. The CDR3 totals 15 residues. The CDR3 loop is CASTLGLAGHNEQFF. The CDR3 DNA sequence: TGTGCCAGCACCCTAGGACTAGCGGGGCACAATGAGCAGTTCTTC.

In DNA, the CDR3 is TGTGCCAGCAGTTTAAACAGGGGTTCGGAGGGCTACACCTTC. This codes for CASSLNRGSEGYTF. The rearrangement joins TRBV27 to TRBJ1-2; 7 nucleotides agree with TRBD1. This CDR3 spans 14 amino acids. Trimming took 2 bases from V and 8 from J; bases not matched to a gene: 8. Germline assignment: CDR1 MNHEY and CDR2 SMNVEV (reference sequence).

The V gene is TRBV7-8, the J gene TRBJ2-5, with 10 bases that match TRBD2. The V gene's germline CDR1 is SGHVS and CDR2 FQNEAQ. This CDR3 is 15 amino acids long. V gave up 4 bases and J gave up 3 bases; unmatched junction bases: 5. Here the CDR3 reads CASSYYTSGEETQYF. For the CDR3, the DNA is TGTGCCAGCAGCTACTATACTAGCGGGGAAGAGACCCAGTACTTC.

This clone was picked up one time. The chain couples TRBV7-9 to TRBJ2-1, with D possibly matching TRBD2 (6 bases). CDR1 and CDR2 from the germline V gene are SEHNR and FQNEAQ (reference sequence). The CDR3 extends over 14 amino acids. V was cut by 0 bases and J by 4 bases, with 7 bases left in between. CDR3 sequence reads: CASSLAGGYNEQFF. In DNA, the CDR3 is TGTGCCAGCAGCTTAGCGGGAGGTTACAATGAGCAGTTCTTC.

The chain uses TRBV27 and TRBJ1-1; TRBD1 is a possible D gene (5 bases). Trimming took off 2 bases at V and 3 bases at J, with 10 bases between the two ends. Germline CDR1 MNHEY, CDR2 SMNVEV (reference sequence). This CDR3 has 14 residues. CDR3 sequence reads: CASSLVEGYTEAFF. CDR3 bases: TGTGCCAGCAGTTTAGTGGAGGGGTACACTGAAGCTTTCTTT.

The V and J genes are TRBV19 and TRBJ1-5; no clear D gene. The germline CDR1 and CDR2 sequences are LNHDA and SQIVND (reference sequence). The CDR3 has 17 amino acids. V was trimmed by 5 bases and J by 0 bases, leaving 17 bases between them. CDR3 nucleotides: TGTGCCAGTAGTTTTTTGACCGGGAGTTATAGCAATCAGCCCCAGCATTTT. This encodes CASSFLTGSYSNQPQHF.

By proportion, this clone is large. The chain couples TRBV28 to TRBJ1-5, with D perhaps TRBD1 (6 bases). Per germline, CDR1 MDHEN and CDR2 SYDVKM. V was pared by 3 bases and J by 5 bases, with 17 bases between. CDR3 length: 16 amino acids. CDR3 nucleotides: TGTGCCAGCAGTTTCCGGAGGGGGGGCTTGGATCAGCCCCAGCATTTT. It codes for CASSFRRGGLDQPQHF. The variable domain in full, completed from reference TRBV28 and TRBJ1-5, reads DVKVTQSSRYLVKRTGEKVFLECVQDMDHENMFWYRQDPGLGLRLIYFSYDVKMKEKGDIPEGYSVSREKKERFSLILESASTNQTSMYLCASSFRRGGLDQPQHFGDGTRLSIL.

The table lists this clone with a count of one. J is TRBJ1-5 and V is TRBV6-1; 10 bases agree with TRBD1. Unmatched junction bases numbered 9, after V lost 10 bases and J lost 3 bases. The CDR3 runs 15 residues. Germline lookup yields CDR1 MNHNS and CDR2 SASEGT. CDR3 in DNA: TGTGCCACACTAGGACAGGGGGGGACCAATCAGCCCCAGCATTTT. Residues: CATLGQGGTNQPQHF.

The chain has TRBV12-2 and TRBJ2-7; the D call TRBD2 from the table was never checked on the DNA. TRBV12-2 is an annotated pseudogene. The CDR3 has 16 amino acids. CDR3 region: CASRLDFRLGSREQYF. CDR3 in DNA: TGTGCAAGTCGCTTAGACTTTAGACTAGGAAGTCGCGAGCAGTACTTC.

The table lists this clone with a count of one. V usage is TRBV14 and J usage is TRBJ2-2, with D possibly being TRBD1 (6 bases). Germline V gene data show CDR1 as SGHDN and CDR2 as FVKESK. This CDR3 spans 15 amino acids. V gave up 1 base and J gave up 6 bases, with 12 bases separating them. CDR3 coding DNA: TGTGCCAGCAGCCAAGCAGGGGCCTGGGCCGGGGAGCTGTTTTTT. This translates into CASSQAGAWAGELFF.